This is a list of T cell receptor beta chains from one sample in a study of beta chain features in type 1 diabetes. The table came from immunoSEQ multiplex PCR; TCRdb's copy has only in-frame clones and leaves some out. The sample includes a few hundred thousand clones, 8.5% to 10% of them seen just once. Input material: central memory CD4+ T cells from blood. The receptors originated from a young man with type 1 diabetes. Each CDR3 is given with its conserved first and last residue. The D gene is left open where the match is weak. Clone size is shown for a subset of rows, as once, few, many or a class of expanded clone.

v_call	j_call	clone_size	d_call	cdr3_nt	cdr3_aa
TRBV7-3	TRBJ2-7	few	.	TGTGCCAGCAGCTTGAAGGGAGACTTGTACGAGCAGTACTTC	CASSLKGDLYEQYF
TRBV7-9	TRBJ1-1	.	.	TGTGCCAGCAGCCCATCAGGGGCTCAAGCTTTCTTT	CASSPSGAQAFF
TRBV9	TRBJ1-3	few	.	TGTGCCAGCAGCGACGGGACCTCTGGAAACACCATATATTTT	CASSDGTSGNTIYF
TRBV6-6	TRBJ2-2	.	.	TGTGCCAGCAGTTGGGTGGGACCGTCAAACACCGGGGAGCTGTTTTTT	CASSWVGPSNTGELFF
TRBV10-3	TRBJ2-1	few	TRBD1	TGTGCCAGCAGGGCGACAGGGCTCGATGAGCAGTTCTTC	CASRATGLDEQFF
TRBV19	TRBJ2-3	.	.	TGTGCCAGTAGTATAGATAAGCGAGTCGGCACAGATACGCAGTATTTT	CASSIDKRVGTDTQYF
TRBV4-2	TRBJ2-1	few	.	TGTGCCAGCAGCCAAGATCCTGAGGGTGAGCAGTTCTTC	CASSQDPEGEQFF
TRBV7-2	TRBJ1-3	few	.	TGTGCCAGCAGCTTAGAACGCGGAAACACCATATATTTT	CASSLERGNTIYF
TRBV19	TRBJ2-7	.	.	TGTGCCAGTAACAAACTCGGGAGAGACTACGAGCAGTACTTC	CASNKLGRDYEQYF
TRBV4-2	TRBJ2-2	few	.	TGTGCCAGCAGCCAAAGCGCCGGGGAGCTGTTTTTT	CASSQSAGELFF
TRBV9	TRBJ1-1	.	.	TGTGCCAGCAGCGCACAGGGAAACACTGAAGCTTTCTTT	CASSAQGNTEAFF
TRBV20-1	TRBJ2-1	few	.	TGCAGTGCTCTGAAGGTCAATGAGCAGTTCTTC	CSALKVNEQFF
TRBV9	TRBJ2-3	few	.	TGTGCCAGCAGCGTAGCGAACCTAGATACGCAGTATTTT	CASSVANLDTQYF
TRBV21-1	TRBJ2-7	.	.	TGTGCCACCCAGGGGGAGGCAGGCCTCTCCTACGAGCAGTACTTC	CATQGEAGLSYEQYF
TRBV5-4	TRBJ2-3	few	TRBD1	TGTGCCAGCAGCTCTGACAGGGCAGATACGCAGTATTTT	CASSSDRADTQYF
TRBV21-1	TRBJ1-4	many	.	TGTGCCCCCAAGAGGGGGGATGTTCGTGAAAAACTGTTTTTT	CAPKRGDVREKLFF
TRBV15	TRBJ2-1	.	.	TGTGCCACCAGCAGAAGAAGGACAGCTCGCTCGGAGGATGAGCAGTTCTTC	CATSRRRTARSEDEQFF
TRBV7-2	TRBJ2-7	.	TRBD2	TGTGCCAGCAGCTCTAGCGGGAGGGGGTACGAGCAGTACTTC	CASSSSGRGYEQYF
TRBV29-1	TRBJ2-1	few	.	TGCAGCAACATCTGGGGAGAACTCTACAATGAGCAGTTCTTC	CSNIWGELYNEQFF
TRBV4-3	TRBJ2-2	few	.	TGCGCCAGCAGCCTACGGGGGCTCGACACCGGGGAGCTGTTTTTT	CASSLRGLDTGELFF
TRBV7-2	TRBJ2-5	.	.	TGTGCCAGCAGCTCAGGGGTACAAGAGACCCAGTACTTC	CASSSGVQETQYF
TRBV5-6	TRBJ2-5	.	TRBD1	TGTGCCAGCAGCCGGGACAGACTCCTCGGGGAGACCCAGTACTTC	CASSRDRLLGETQYF
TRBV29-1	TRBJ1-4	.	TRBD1	TGCAGCGTGGGGACAGGGAATGAAAAACTGTTTTTT	CSVGTGNEKLFF
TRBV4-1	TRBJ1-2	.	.	TGCGCCAGCAGCCAAGGGACAGAGAGGCCCCACTTC	CASSQGTERPHF
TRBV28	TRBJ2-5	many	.	TGTGCCAGCAGCCAACGTGGAACACAAGAGACCCAGTACTTC	CASSQRGTQETQYF
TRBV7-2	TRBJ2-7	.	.	TGTGCCAGCAGTCCATCCGGGACACCGACCTACGAGCAGTACTTC	CASSPSGTPTYEQYF
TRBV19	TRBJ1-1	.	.	TGTGCCAGTAGTATAGAGAGGTTCGGCGGGGAAGCTTTCTTT	CASSIERFGGEAFF
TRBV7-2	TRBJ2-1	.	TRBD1	TGTGCCAGCAGCTTAGATCGGGGCGGACAGGCCCCTAGGGATGAGCAGTTCTTC	CASSLDRGGQAPRDEQFF
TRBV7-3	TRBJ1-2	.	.	TGTGCCAGCAGCTCCTCGAGGGGTAGGGACGGCTACACCTTC	CASSSSRGRDGYTF
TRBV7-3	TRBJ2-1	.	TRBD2	TGTGCCAGCAGCCTCGGACTAGCTTTCGATGAGCAGTTCTTC	CASSLGLAFDEQFF
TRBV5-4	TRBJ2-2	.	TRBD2	TGCGCCAGCAGCCAATCCGGGACTACCTGGGGGGAGCTGTTTTTT	CASSQSGTTWGELFF
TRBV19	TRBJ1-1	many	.	TGTGCCACTGAACGGAGACAGGAAGCTTTCTTT	CATERRQEAFF
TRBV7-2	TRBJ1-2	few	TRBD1	TGTGCCAGCAGCTTTACAGGGGGCGATTATGGCTACACCTTC	CASSFTGGDYGYTF
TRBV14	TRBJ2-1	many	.	TGTGCCAGCAGCTTAGAGAGCCATGAGCAGTTCTTC	CASSLESHEQFF
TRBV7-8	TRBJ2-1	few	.	TGTGCCAGCAGCGGTCGAGGGTACAATGAGCAGTTCTTC	CASSGRGYNEQFF
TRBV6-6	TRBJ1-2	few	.	TGTGCCAGCAGAGAACAAACGGGACGGAGCTATGGCTACACCTTC	CASREQTGRSYGYTF
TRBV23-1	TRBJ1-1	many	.	TGCGCCAGCAGTCAATCGAGGCTGACAGCTCCTCATCCTGAAGCTTTCTTT	CASSQSRLTAPHPEAFF
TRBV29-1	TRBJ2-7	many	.	TGCAGCGTAAAAGCGGACTCCTACGAGCAGTACTTC	CSVKADSYEQYF
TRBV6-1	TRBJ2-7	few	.	TGTGCCAGCAGTTTAGACGGCTACGAGCAGTACTTC	CASSLDGYEQYF
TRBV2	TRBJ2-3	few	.	TGTGCCACCTCGAGCAGGACAAGTACAGATACGCAGTATTTT	CATSSRTSTDTQYF
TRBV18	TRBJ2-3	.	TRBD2	TGTGCCAGCTCACCACGGGGTAGCGGGAACCCCACAGATACGCAGTATTTT	CASSPRGSGNPTDTQYF
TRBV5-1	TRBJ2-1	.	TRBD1	TGCGCCAGCAGCACCACCGGGACAGGGTCCATTGAGCAGTTCTTC	CASSTTGTGSIEQFF
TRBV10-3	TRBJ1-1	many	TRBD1	TGTGCCATCAGTGTGGGACAGACCGAAGCTTTCTTT	CAISVGQTEAFF
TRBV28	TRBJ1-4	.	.	TGTGCCACCTCTGGGCCAGCTGAAAAACTGTTTTTT	CATSGPAEKLFF
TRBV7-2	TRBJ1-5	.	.	TGTGCCAGCAGCCCCGTGGGGCAGCCCCAGCATTTT	CASSPVGQPQHF
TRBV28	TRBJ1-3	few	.	TGTGCCAGCAGTTCACCGGGACACTCTAATGGAAACACCATATATTTT	CASSSPGHSNGNTIYF
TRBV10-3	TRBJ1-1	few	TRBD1	TGTGCCAGCAGTGAGAAGGGACAGGGGAACACTGAAGCTTTCTTT	CASSEKGQGNTEAFF
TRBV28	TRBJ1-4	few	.	TGTGCCAGCAGCCCACCGGGACGCGGGCGGGAAAAACTGTTTTTT	CASSPPGRGREKLFF
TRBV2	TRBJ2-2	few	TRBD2	TGTGCCAGCAGTGTCCGGGGAGGGACCGGGGAGCTGTTTTTT	CASSVRGGTGELFF
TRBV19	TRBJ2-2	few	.	TGTGCCAGTATGGGCACCGGGGAGCTGTTTTTT	CASMGTGELFF